This T cell receptor (beta chain) was found in a study of OX40 agonist ivuxolimab in advanced cancers. About the research overall: Three patients got partial responses; one had hepatocellular carcinoma and two had cutaneous melanoma.

Repertoires were generated with immunoSEQ multiplex PCR, while TCRdb's copy carries only in-frame clones and drops some. The data show 25,000 to 40,000 clones, roughly 84% seen once. Of note for this clone: Its target is not known.

Study conclusions and caveats: Expanded clones were, on average, more numerous among CD8+ T cells than CD4+.

Germline V gene data show CDR1 as MNHNS and CDR2 as SASEGT. V shed 1 base, J shed 0 bases, and the junction held 0 bases outside the gene matches. The CDR3 runs 15 residues. The source was CD4+ or CD8+ T cells sorted from blood, collected in a trial of the OX40 agonist ivuxolimab. This rearrangement joins TRBV6-1 to TRBJ2-7, with 10 bases that match TRBD1. This receptor was taken from an adult with an advanced solid tumor such as melanoma, head and neck, liver or kidney cancer. The CDR3 here is CASSEGTGGSYEQYF. The DNA of the CDR3 is TGTGCCAGCAGTGAAGGGACAGGGGGCTCCTACGAGCAGTACTTC.